This is a list of T cell receptor beta chains from one sample in a study of blood T cell repertoires in COVID-19. Produced via immunoSEQ multiplex PCR; TCRdb's table is partial and in-frame only. The sample includes fewer than 200,000 clones, about four fifths of them seen just once. Source material: PBMCs or T cells enriched from blood (not recorded which). The receptors were gathered from a woman aged 45-60 years in a cohort exposed to, infected with or recovered from COVID-19 (not recorded which). The CDR3 runs from the conserved cysteine through the conserved F or W.

CDR3 length,V gene,J gene,CDR3 protein
13,TRBV5-1,TRBJ2-5,CASRQTGDETQYF
13,TRBV30,TRBJ1-3,CASGQGWGNTIYF
13,TRBV27,TRBJ2-5,CASSLSSQETQYF
13,TRBV28,TRBJ2-5,CASSLDSGETQYF
16,TRBV28,TRBJ2-5,CASSLWTSGGSETQYF
13,TRBV30,TRBJ2-7,CAWSLTNLYEQYF
12,TRBV28,TRBJ2-7,CASSTGSYEQYF
14,TRBV7-8,TRBJ2-5,CASSFDRAQETQYF
18,TRBV7-9,TRBJ2-3,CASSLPRQGQVGTDTQYF
16,TRBV11-2,TRBJ2-5,CASSEVTGSYQETQYF
14,TRBV28,TRBJ1-5,CASSSTGYVQPQHF
11,TRBV20-1,TRBJ2-3,CSEGTIDTQYF
17,TRBV15,TRBJ2-4,CATSRDGLTGKGDIQYF
15,TRBV24-1,TRBJ1-5,CATSDSRSPNQPQHF
18,TRBV27,TRBJ2-1,CASSFPRWGSGGGNEQFF
14,TRBV25-1,TRBJ2-7,CASRYGTGPYEQYF
14,TRBV5-5,TRBJ2-7,CASTYIDSAYEQYF
17,TRBV19,TRBJ1-2,CASSMAVQGQGHYGYTF
16,TRBV10-3,TRBJ2-3,CAINSPGQGTGDTQYF
14,TRBV9,TRBJ2-5,CASSARYGSETQYF
13,TRBV7-9,TRBJ2-7,CASSLAGGSEQYF
14,TRBV7-6,TRBJ1-1,CASSRTGPNTEAFF
13,TRBV18,TRBJ2-7,CASSRTEGYEQYF
13,TRBV3-1/TRBV3-2,TRBJ2-5,CASSTLAQETQYF
15,TRBV19,TRBJ1-1,CAVRAPSGFIPEAFF
17,TRBV3-1/TRBV3-2,TRBJ2-7,CASSQFTATGLRREQYF
14,TRBV28,TRBJ1-5,CASSLGQGRQPQHF
16,TRBV4-1,TRBJ1-5,CASSQDLGRGNQPQHF
16,TRBV19,TRBJ2-1,CASSYPGLAGWYEQFF
13,TRBV12-3/TRBV12-4,TRBJ2-1,CASSYTGSNEQFF
15,TRBV5-1,TRBJ2-7,CASSLGTSVFYEQYF
21,TRBV29-1,TRBJ2-1,CSVEALPNQVDSFSSYNEQFF
12,TRBV19,TRBJ1-1,CASSSGQPPAFF
15,TRBV9,TRBJ2-5,CASSAGQPRMETQYF
14,TRBV28,TRBJ2-7,CASSHRRQGYEQYF
17,TRBV7-9,TRBJ1-5,CASSLGQGSISNQPQHF
14,TRBV28,TRBJ1-2,CASMPGPEGNGYTF